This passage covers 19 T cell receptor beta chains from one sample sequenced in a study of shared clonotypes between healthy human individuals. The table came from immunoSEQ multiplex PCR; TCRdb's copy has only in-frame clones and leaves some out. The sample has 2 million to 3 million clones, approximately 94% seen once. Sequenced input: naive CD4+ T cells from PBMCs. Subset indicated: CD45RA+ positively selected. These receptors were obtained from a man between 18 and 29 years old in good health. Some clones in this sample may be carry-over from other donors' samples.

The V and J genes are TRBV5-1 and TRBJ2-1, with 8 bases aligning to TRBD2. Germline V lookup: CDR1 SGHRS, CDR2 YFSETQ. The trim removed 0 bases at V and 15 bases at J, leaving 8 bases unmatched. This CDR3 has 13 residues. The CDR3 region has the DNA TGCGCCAGCAGCTTGGACGAGCGGGAGTTTTGGTTCTTC. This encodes CASSLDEREFWFF. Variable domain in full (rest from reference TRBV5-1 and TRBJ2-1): KAGVTQTPRYLIKTRGQQVTLSCSPISGHRSVSWYQQTPGQGLQFLFEYFSETQRNKGNFPGRFSGRQFSNSRSEMNVSTLELGDSALYLCASSLDEREFWFFGPGTRLTVL.

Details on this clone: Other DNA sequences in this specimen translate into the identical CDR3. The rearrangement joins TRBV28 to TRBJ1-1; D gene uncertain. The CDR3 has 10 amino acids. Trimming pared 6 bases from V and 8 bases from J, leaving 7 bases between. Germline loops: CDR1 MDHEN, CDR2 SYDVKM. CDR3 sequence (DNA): TGTGCCAGCAGCCTTAACGAAGCTTTCTTT. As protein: CASSLNEAFF.

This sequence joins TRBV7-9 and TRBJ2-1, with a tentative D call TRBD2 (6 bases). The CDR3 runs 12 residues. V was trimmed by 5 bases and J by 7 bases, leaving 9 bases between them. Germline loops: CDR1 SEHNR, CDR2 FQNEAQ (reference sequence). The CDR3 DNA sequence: TGTGCCAGCAGCACGAGCGGGAATGAGCAGTTCTTC. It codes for CASSTSGNEQFF.

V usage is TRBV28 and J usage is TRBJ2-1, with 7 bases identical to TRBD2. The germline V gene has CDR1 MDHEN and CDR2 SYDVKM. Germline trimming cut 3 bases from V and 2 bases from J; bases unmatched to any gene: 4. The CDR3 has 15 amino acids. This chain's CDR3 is CASSFLSGTYNEQFF. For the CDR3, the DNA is TGTGCCAGCAGTTTCTTGAGCGGGACCTACAATGAGCAGTTCTTC. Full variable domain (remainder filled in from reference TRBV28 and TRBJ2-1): DVKVTQSSRYLVKRTGEKVFLECVQDMDHENMFWYRQDPGLGLRLIYFSYDVKMKEKGDIPEGYSVSREKKERFSLILESASTNQTSMYLCASSFLSGTYNEQFFGPGTRLTVL.

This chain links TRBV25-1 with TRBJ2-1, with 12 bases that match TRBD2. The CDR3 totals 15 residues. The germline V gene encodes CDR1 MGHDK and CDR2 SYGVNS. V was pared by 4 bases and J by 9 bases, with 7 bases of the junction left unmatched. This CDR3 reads CASSASSGRALEQFF. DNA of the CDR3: TGTGCCAGCAGTGCTTCTAGCGGGAGGGCCCTTGAGCAGTTCTTC. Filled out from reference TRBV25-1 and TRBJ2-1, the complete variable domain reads EADIYQTPRYLVIGTGKKITLECSQTMGHDKMYWYQQDPGMELHLIHYSYGVNSTEKGDLSSESTVSRIRTEHFPLTLESARPSHTSQYLCASSASSGRALEQFFGPGTRLTVL.

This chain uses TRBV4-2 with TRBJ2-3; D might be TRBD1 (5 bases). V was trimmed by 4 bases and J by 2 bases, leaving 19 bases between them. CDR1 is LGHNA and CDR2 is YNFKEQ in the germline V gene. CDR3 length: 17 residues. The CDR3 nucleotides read TGTGCCAGCAGCCCTAATCCTGCTGGGGCTGTCACAGATACGCAGTATTTT. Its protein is CASSPNPAGAVTDTQYF.

CDR3 in DNA: TGCGCCAGCAGCTTGGAACCTAGCGGGAGGGGAACTCGCACAGATACGCAGTATTTT. This gives the protein CASSLEPSGRGTRTDTQYF. This sequence joins TRBV5-1 and TRBJ2-3, with 12 bases lining up with TRBD2. The CDR3 covers 19 residues. CDR1 is SGHRS and CDR2 is YFSETQ in the germline V gene. The V segment lost 0 bases and the J segment 1 base; nucleotides outside the gene matches: 9.

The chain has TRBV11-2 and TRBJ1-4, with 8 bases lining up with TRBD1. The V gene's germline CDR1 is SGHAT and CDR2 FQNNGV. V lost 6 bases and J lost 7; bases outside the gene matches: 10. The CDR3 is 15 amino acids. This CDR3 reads CASSPQGARGEKLFF. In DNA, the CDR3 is TGTGCCAGCAGTCCTCAGGGGGCAAGGGGTGAAAAACTGTTTTTT.

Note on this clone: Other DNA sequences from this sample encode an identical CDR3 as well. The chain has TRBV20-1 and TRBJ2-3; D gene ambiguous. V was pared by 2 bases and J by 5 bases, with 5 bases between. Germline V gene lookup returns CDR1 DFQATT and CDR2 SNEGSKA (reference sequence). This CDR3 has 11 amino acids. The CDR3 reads CSARPEDTQYF. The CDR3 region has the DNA TGCAGTGCTAGACCCGAAGATACGCAGTATTTT.

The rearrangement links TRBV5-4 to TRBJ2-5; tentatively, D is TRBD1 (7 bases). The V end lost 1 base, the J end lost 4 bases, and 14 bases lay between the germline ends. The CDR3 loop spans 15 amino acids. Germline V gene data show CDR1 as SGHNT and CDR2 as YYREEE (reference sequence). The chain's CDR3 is CASSLPGGRPETQYF. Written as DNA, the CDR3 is TGTGCCAGCAGCTTGCCAGGGGGGCGTCCAGAGACCCAGTACTTC.

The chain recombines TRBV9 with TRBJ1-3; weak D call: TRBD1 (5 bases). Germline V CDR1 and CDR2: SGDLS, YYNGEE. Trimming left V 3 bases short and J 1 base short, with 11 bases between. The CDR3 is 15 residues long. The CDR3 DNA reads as TGTGCCAGCAGCGGACCTGGGGGATCTGGAAACACCATATATTTT. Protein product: CASSGPGGSGNTIYF.

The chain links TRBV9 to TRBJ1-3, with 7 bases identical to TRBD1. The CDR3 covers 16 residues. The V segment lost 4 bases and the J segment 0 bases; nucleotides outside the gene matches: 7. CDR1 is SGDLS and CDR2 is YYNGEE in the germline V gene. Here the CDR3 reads CASSTDAGGSGNTIYF. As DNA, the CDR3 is TGTGCCAGCAGCACCGATGCAGGGGGCTCTGGAAACACCATATATTTT.

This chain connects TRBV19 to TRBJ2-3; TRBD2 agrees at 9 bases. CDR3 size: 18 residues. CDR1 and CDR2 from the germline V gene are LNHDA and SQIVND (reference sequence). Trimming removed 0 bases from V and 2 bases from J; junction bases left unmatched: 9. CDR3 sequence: CASSIDQASGAYTDTQYF. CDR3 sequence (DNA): TGTGCCAGTAGTATAGATCAGGCTAGCGGGGCCTACACAGATACGCAGTATTTT.

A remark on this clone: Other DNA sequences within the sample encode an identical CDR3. Here the CDR3 reads CASSLRANTGELFF. The CDR3 DNA reads as TGTGCCAGCAGCTTAAGAGCGAACACCGGGGAGCTGTTTTTT. This chain uses TRBV7-3 with TRBJ2-2; D gene uncertain. This CDR3 spans 14 amino acids. Germline V gives CDR1 SGHTA, CDR2 FQGTGA. V dropped 1 base and J dropped 0 bases, with 3 bases sitting between them.

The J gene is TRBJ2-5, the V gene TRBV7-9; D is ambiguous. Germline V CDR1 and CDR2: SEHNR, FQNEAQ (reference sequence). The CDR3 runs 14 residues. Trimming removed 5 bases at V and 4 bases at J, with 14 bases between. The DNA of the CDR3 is TGTGCCAGCAGCACTCGGATTGAAACAGAGACCCAGTACTTC. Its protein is CASSTRIETETQYF.

CDR3 region: CASSLLRGIDGYTF. CDR3 in DNA: TGTGCCAGCAGTTTACTGAGGGGGATTGATGGCTACACCTTC. The genes are TRBV28 and TRBJ1-2; weak D call: TRBD1 (6 bases). This CDR3 contains 14 residues. V lost 2 bases and J 6 bases, leaving 13 bases between the germline ends. CDR1 and CDR2 from the germline V gene are MDHEN and SYDVKM.

As DNA, the CDR3 is TGTGCCTGGAGTGTACGGGGCGGCGCAACTAATGAAAAACTGTTTTTT. Translation gives CAWSVRGGATNEKLFF. This chain links TRBV30 with TRBJ1-4; maybe TRBD1 (5 bases). In germline, CDR1 is GTSNPN, CDR2 SVGIG (reference sequence). CDR3 size: 16 residues. V was cut by 0 bases and J by 0 bases, with 11 bases left in between.

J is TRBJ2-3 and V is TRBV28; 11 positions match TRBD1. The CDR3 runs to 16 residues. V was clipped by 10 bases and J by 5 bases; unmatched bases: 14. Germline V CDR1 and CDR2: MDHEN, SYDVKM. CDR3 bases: TGTGCCATCCTTAAACTCCCGGGACAGGGGGTAGATACGCAGTATTTT. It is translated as CAILKLPGQGVDTQYF.

The CDR3 nucleotides read TGTGCCAGCAGCTTTACAGGGTTAGGGGAAAATCAGCCCCAGCATTTT. This codes for CASSFTGLGENQPQHF. The rearrangement links TRBV5-4 to TRBJ1-5, with D maybe TRBD1 (6 bases). The length of the CDR3 is 16 residues. Germline assignment: CDR1 SGHNT and CDR2 YYREEE (reference sequence). With 2 bases removed from V and 4 bases from J, the gap between germline ends came to 16 bases. Looking up the rest from reference TRBV5-4 and TRBJ1-5 gives the full variable domain: ETGVTQSPTHLIKTRGQQVTLRCSSQSGHNTVSWYQQALGQGPQFIFQYYREEENGRGNFPPRFSGLQFPNYSSELNVNALELDDSALYLCASSFTGLGENQPQHFGDGTRLSIL.